The 20 T cell receptor beta chains in this list originate from one sample, sequenced in a study of blood T cell repertoires in COVID-19. The data were produced by immunoSEQ multiplex PCR, yet TCRdb's version contains in-frame clones alone and is incomplete. The sample shows a few hundred thousand clones, 70% to 90% of them seen only once. Sequencing was carried out using PBMCs or T cells enriched from blood (not recorded which). These receptors originate from a woman aged 18-35 years who had recovered from COVID-19.

This chain uses TRBV7-9 with TRBJ2-2; a weak D match, TRBD2 (5 bases). The CDR3 runs 17 residues. Per germline, CDR1 SEHNR and CDR2 FQNEAQ (reference sequence). Trimming pared 3 bases from V and 2 bases from J, leaving 16 bases between. The CDR3 reads CASSFLRGQRNTGELFF. CDR3 bases: TGTGCCAGCAGCTTCCTGCGCGGGCAGCGTAACACCGGGGAGCTGTTTTTT.

J is TRBJ2-3 and V is TRBV10-1, with 7 bases identical to TRBD2. Germline V gives CDR1 WNHNN, CDR2 SYGVQD (reference sequence). V lost 4 bases, J lost 7 bases, and 5 bases stayed unmatched. The CDR3 covers 13 residues. This CDR3 is CASSAGDYHTQYF. Here the CDR3 DNA reads TGCGCCAGCAGTGCGGGGGACTACCATACGCAGTATTTT.

The rearrangement uses TRBV6-1 and TRBJ1-6, with D maybe TRBD1 (6 bases). Germline V lookup: CDR1 MNHNS, CDR2 SASEGT. V lost 3 bases and J 0 bases, leaving 15 bases between the germline ends. CDR3 length equals 18 residues. The CDR3 coding sequence is TGTGCCAGCAGTGATGAAACCACAGGGAGCTCCTATAATTCACCCCTCCACTTT. Amino acid sequence: CASSDETTGSSYNSPLHF.

The rearrangement links TRBV6-1 to TRBJ2-1; 9 positions match TRBD2. CDR1 and CDR2 (germline): MNHNS, SASEGT. This CDR3 spans 18 amino acids. The junction had 9 bases not matched to a gene; V was cut back by 0 bases and J by 3 bases. Written as DNA, the CDR3 is TGTGCCAGCAGTGAAGCCCACCTTGGGCGGGGGGGCTACAATGAGCAGTTCTTC. Translating gives CASSEAHLGRGGYNEQFF.

The chain links TRBV6-2 or TRBV6-3 to TRBJ1-1, with D maybe TRBD1 (5 bases). The CDR3 sequence is 13 residues long. Looked up from germline, CDR1 is MNHEY and CDR2 is SVGEGT. Trimming pared 0 bases from V and 7 bases from J, leaving 9 bases between. The CDR3 here is CASSYSGEDEAFF. In DNA, the CDR3 is TGTGCCAGCAGTTACTCAGGGGAGGATGAAGCTTTCTTT.

This chain uses TRBV19 with TRBJ2-1; 9 bases align to TRBD2. Trimming at V came to 3 bases and at J to 7 bases, leaving 10 bases not matched to a gene. Germline loops: CDR1 LNHDA, CDR2 SQIVND (reference sequence). CDR3 size: 16 residues. CDR3: CASSISAGGLGNEQFF. The CDR3 DNA sequence: TGTGCCAGTAGTATCTCGGCGGGGGGGCTCGGGAATGAGCAGTTCTTC.

The CDR3 loop is CASSLSEGVRNTEAFF. CDR3 bases: TGTGCCAGCAGTTTATCGGAAGGGGTGAGGAACACTGAAGCTTTCTTT. This chain uses TRBV27 with TRBJ1-1; TRBD1 is a possible D gene (5 bases). Germline V gene data show CDR1 as MNHEY and CDR2 as SMNVEV (reference sequence). V was cut by 0 bases and J by 1 base, with 12 bases left in between. The CDR3 runs 16 residues.

This chain uses TRBV25-1 with TRBJ2-7; a weak D match, TRBD1 (6 bases). The CDR3 length is 12 residues. From germline, CDR1 is MGHDK and CDR2 SYGVNS. V lost 3 bases to trimming and J lost 5 bases, with 8 bases between them. CDR3 loop: CASSEGADEQYF. As DNA, the CDR3 is TGTGCCAGCAGTGAGGGGGCCGACGAGCAGTACTTC.

The chain has TRBV3-1 (or the pseudogene TRBV3-2) and TRBJ1-2; D is undetermined. The V end was cut by 1 base, the J end by 5 bases, with 8 bases between. CDR1 is LGHDT, CDR2 YNNKEL, per germline (reference sequence). CDR3 length: 13 residues. CDR3: CASSQGDLYGYTF. In nucleotides, the CDR3 is TGTGCCAGCAGCCAAGGCGATTTATATGGCTACACCTTC.

The rearrangement links TRBV29-1 to TRBJ1-1, with 8 bases fitting TRBD1. V gave up 7 bases and J gave up 3 bases; unmatched junction bases: 7. The V gene's germline CDR1 is SQVTM and CDR2 ANQGSEA. The CDR3 spans 13 residues. CDR3: CSAEDREYTEAFF. In DNA form, the CDR3 reads TGCAGCGCAGAGGACAGGGAGTACACTGAAGCTTTCTTT.

Points on this clone: Other DNA sequences within the sample encode an identical CDR3. V and J are TRBV28 and TRBJ1-2; 10 nucleotides match TRBD1. The V gene end was trimmed by 2 bases and the J gene end by 4 bases; junction bases not matched to a gene: 1. Germline-derived CDR1 and CDR2 are MDHEN and SYDVKM. CDR3 length: 14 amino acids. The CDR3 here is CASSLRTGGYGYTF. The CDR3 DNA reads as TGTGCCAGCAGTTTAAGGACAGGGGGCTATGGCTACACCTTC.

This rearrangement joins TRBV19 to TRBJ2-1; TRBD1 matches 9 bases. With V trimmed by 4 bases and J by 3 bases, 4 bases remained unmatched. Germline loops: CDR1 LNHDA, CDR2 SQIVND (reference sequence). The CDR3 has 15 amino acids. This chain's CDR3 is CASSTGTGNYNEQFF. DNA for the CDR3: TGTGCCAGTAGTACCGGGACAGGGAACTACAATGAGCAGTTCTTC.

The chain is built from TRBV4-1 and TRBJ1-2; TRBD1 might be the D (6 bases). Trimming stripped 0 bases from V and 1 base from J, with 15 bases between. Germline assignment: CDR1 MGHRA and CDR2 YSYEKL. The CDR3 consists of 17 residues. As DNA, the CDR3 is TGCGCCAGCAGCCAAGATGGGGGGGGCGCGGGTAACTATGGCTACACCTTC. Amino acids: CASSQDGGGAGNYGYTF.

The chain has TRBV11-3 and TRBJ1-6; no clear D gene. Per the germline V gene, CDR1 is SGHNT and CDR2 is YENEEA. V was cut by 4 bases and J by 4 bases, with 11 bases left in between. The CDR3 has 15 residues. CDR3 region: CASSSPGDYNSPLHF. The CDR3 DNA sequence: TGTGCCAGCAGCTCCCCCGGGGATTATAATTCACCCCTCCACTTT.

The chain joins TRBV27 to TRBJ2-7; D unclear. The V gene lost 5 bases and the J gene lost 3 bases, with 14 bases spanning the gap. Per the germline V gene, CDR1 is MNHEY and CDR2 is SMNVEV (reference sequence). The CDR3 sequence is 14 residues long. Here the CDR3 DNA reads TGTGCCAGCAGTCCCTTGACACCACGCTACGAGCAGTACTTC. This sequence encodes CASSPLTPRYEQYF.

This clone was seen a single time. This chain uses TRBV6-5 with TRBJ2-3; no clear D gene. With 3 bases removed from V and 3 bases from J, the gap between germline ends came to 10 bases. This CDR3 comprises 14 residues. CDR1 is MNHEY and CDR2 is SVGAGI in the germline V gene. CDR3 bases: TGTGCCAGCAGTTATCGTCAGATTACAGATACGCAGTATTTT. Amino acid sequence: CASSYRQITDTQYF.

The CDR3 is CASSPGTGGFNEQYF. CDR3 DNA: TGTGCCAGCTCACCAGGGACAGGGGGGTTTAACGAGCAGTACTTC. V is TRBV18 and J is TRBJ2-7; 11 nucleotides agree with TRBD1. V gave up 2 bases and J gave up 5 bases; unmatched junction bases: 5. The CDR3 runs to 15 residues. Germline-derived CDR1 and CDR2 are KGHSH and LQKENI. Full variable domain (remainder filled in from reference TRBV18 and TRBJ2-7): NAGVMQNPRHLVRRRGQEARLRCSPMKGHSHVYWYRQLPEEGLKFMVYLQKENIIDESGMPKERFSAEFPKEGPSILRIQQVVRGDSAAYFCASSPGTGGFNEQYFGPGTRLTVT.

The chain links TRBV2 to TRBJ1-1, with D hard to call. The ends were cut back, 2 bases at V and 5 bases at J, with 9 bases in the middle. The CDR3 consists of 13 residues. Looked up from germline, CDR1 is SNHLY and CDR2 is FYNNEI. CDR3 in amino acids: CASSEHGRTEAFF. As DNA, the CDR3 is TGTGCCAGCAGTGAACACGGGAGGACTGAAGCTTTCTTT.

The rearrangement uses TRBV27 and TRBJ2-7, with D possibly TRBD2 on 5 matching bases. V lost 2 bases and J 3 bases, leaving 11 bases between the germline ends. Germline loops: CDR1 MNHEY, CDR2 SMNVEV (reference sequence). The length of the CDR3 is 14 residues. The CDR3 spells CASSLRTRDYEQYF. In DNA, the CDR3 is TGTGCCAGCAGTTTAAGGACGAGGGACTACGAGCAGTACTTC.

The chain is built from TRBV5-1 and TRBJ2-7, with D unclear. The CDR3 is 13 residues long. The V end lost 0 bases, the J end lost 3 bases, and 7 bases lay between the germline ends. The germline CDR1 and CDR2 sequences are SGHRS and YFSETQ. CDR3 sequence (DNA): TGCGCCAGCAGCTTGGGAACAGACTACGAGCAGTACTTC. Its translation: CASSLGTDYEQYF.